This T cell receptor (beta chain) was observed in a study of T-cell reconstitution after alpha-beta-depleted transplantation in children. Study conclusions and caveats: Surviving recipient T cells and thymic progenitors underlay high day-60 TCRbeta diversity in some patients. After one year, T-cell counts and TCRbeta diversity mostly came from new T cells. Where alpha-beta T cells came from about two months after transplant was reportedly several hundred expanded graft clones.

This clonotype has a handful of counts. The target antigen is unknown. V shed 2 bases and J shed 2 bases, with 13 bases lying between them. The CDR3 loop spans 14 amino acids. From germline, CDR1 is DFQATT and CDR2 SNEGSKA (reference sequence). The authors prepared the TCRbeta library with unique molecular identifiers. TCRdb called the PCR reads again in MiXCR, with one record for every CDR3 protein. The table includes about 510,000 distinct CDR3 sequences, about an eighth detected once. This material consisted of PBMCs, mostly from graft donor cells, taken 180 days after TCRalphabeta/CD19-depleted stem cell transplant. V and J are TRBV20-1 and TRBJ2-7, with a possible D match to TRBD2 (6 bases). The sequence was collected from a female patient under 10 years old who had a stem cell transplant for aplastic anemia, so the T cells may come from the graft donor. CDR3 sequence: CSARTGTLAYEQYF. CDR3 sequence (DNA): TGCAGTGCTAGAACCGGGACTTTAGCCTACGAGCAGTACTTC.